Shown below are 29 T cell receptor beta chains from a single sample sequenced in a study of a mutant IDH1 vaccine in newly diagnosed glioma. No antigen has been assigned to these receptors. Time point indicated: week 47, end of study. In the vaccine, a single dose held 300 ug of the mutant IDH1 20-mer peptide, along with topical imiquimod. Generated by immunoSEQ multiplex PCR, the TCRdb table keeps only in-frame clones and is missing some. The data hold about 94,000 clones, with roughly nine tenths observed a single time. The source was PBMCs, collected from a glioma patient whose treatment included an IDH1 peptide vaccine. Receptors were obtained from a woman between 45 and 60 years old with glioma.

The chain uses TRBV13 and TRBJ2-1; 9 bases agree with TRBD2. V dropped 2 bases and J dropped 7; count of bases not matched to a gene: 9. This CDR3 region has 16 residues. Germline V gives CDR1 PRHDT, CDR2 FYEKMQ (reference sequence). The CDR3 DNA reads TGTGCCAGCAGCTTAAATCGCGGGAGGGCGGGAAATGAGCAGTTCTTC. It specifies CASSLNRGRAGNEQFF. The full variable domain, with the rest looked up from reference TRBV13 and TRBJ2-1, is AAGVIQSPRHLIKEKRETATLKCYPIPRHDTVYWYQQGPGQDPQFLISFYEKMQSDKGSIPDRFSAQQFSDYHSELNMSSLELGDSALYFCASSLNRGRAGNEQFFGPGTRLTVL.

V and J are TRBV28 and TRBJ2-7; D might be TRBD1 (8 bases). The CDR3 runs to 13 residues. Germline CDR1 is MDHEN and CDR2 is SYDVKM. Trimming pared 11 bases from V and 4 bases from J, leaving 18 bases between. CDR3 sequence: CAGQGAGAYEQYF. As DNA, the CDR3 is TGTGCCGGGCAGGGGGCGGGAGCTTACGAGCAGTACTTC.

This rearrangement joins TRBV7-2 to TRBJ2-4; no reliable D call. V was shortened by 3 bases and J by 7 bases, with 7 bases between the two germline ends. The CDR3 has 12 amino acids. Per the germline V gene, CDR1 is SGHTA and CDR2 is FQGNSA. CDR3 residues: CASSLIGNIQYF. Here the CDR3 DNA reads TGTGCCAGCAGCTTGATAGGGAACATTCAGTACTTC.

The rearrangement links TRBV9 to TRBJ1-3; D remains unclear. Germline assignment: CDR1 SGDLS and CDR2 YYNGEE. V gave up 0 bases and J gave up 5 bases, with 9 bases separating them. This CDR3 spans 14 amino acids. This CDR3 is CASSVDGGRNTIYF. The CDR3 nucleotides read TGTGCCAGCAGCGTAGATGGAGGGAGAAACACCATATATTTT.

With regard to this clone: One end of the junction fails to match germline, which may point to a read error. V and J are TRBV15 and TRBJ1-5, with unresolved D. CDR1 LNHNV and CDR2 YYDKDF come from the germline V gene (reference sequence). The CDR3 length is 13 residues. In DNA form, the CDR3 reads TGTGCCACCAGCAGAGGGGGTCGGGAGGCACCAAATTTT. Its translation is CATSRGGREAPNF.

With respect to this clone: In the same sample, other DNA sequences code for this CDR3. The chain couples TRBV18 to TRBJ2-7; the D is unclear. Per the germline V gene, CDR1 is KGHSH and CDR2 is LQKENI. V was cut by 0 bases and J by 1 base, with 10 bases left in between. The CDR3 totals 15 residues. The DNA for the CDR3 is TGTGCCAGCTCACCACCGCCCGGCGTTTCCTACGAGCAGTACTTC. It yields the protein CASSPPPGVSYEQYF.

V usage is TRBV4-1 and J usage is TRBJ2-3; 8 bases map to TRBD1. This CDR3 is built from 16 residues. Germline assignment: CDR1 MGHRA and CDR2 YSYEKL. V trimming: 2 bases; J trimming: 1 base; junction bases outside the gene matches: 5. In nucleotides, the CDR3 is TGCGCCAGCAGCCAAACACCGGGACAGGGCACAGATACGCAGTATTTT. Translated: CASSQTPGQGTDTQYF.

The V call is TRBV30, the J call TRBJ2-7; 7 bases are shared with TRBD1. The CDR3 has 13 residues. CDR1 and CDR2 (germline): GTSNPN, SVGIG (reference sequence). Trimming removed 5 bases from V and 2 bases from J; junction bases left unmatched: 6. The CDR3 here is CAWDREPPYEQYF. The CDR3 region has the DNA TGTGCCTGGGACAGGGAGCCCCCCTACGAGCAGTACTTC.

V and J are TRBV18 and TRBJ2-7; TRBD1 might be the D (5 bases). The CDR3 is 14 amino acids. V shed 1 base and J shed 3 bases, with 10 bases lying between them. Per germline, CDR1 KGHSH and CDR2 LQKENI. CDR3 amino acids: CASSPQGKLYEQYF. CDR3 coding DNA: TGTGCCAGCTCACCACAGGGGAAACTCTACGAGCAGTACTTC.

This clone was seen once. This rearrangement joins TRBV28 to TRBJ1-1; D may be TRBD1 (6 bases). CDR3 length: 12 amino acids. V was clipped by 2 bases and J by 8 bases, with 9 bases between them. Per the germline V gene, CDR1 is MDHEN and CDR2 is SYDVKM. The CDR3 DNA reads TGTGCCAGCAGTTTAGACAGGCAAGAAGCTTTCTTT. It yields the protein CASSLDRQEAFF.

The V call is TRBV28, the J call TRBJ2-4; D is unclear. This CDR3 spans 14 amino acids. The V end was cut by 1 base, the J end by 0 bases, with 4 bases between. Germline CDR1 and CDR2: MDHEN and SYDVKM. CDR3 in DNA: TGTGCCAGCAGTTTATCGTTAGCCAAAAACATTCAGTACTTC. It codes for CASSLSLAKNIQYF.

V gene TRBV19 combines with J gene TRBJ2-1; D gene uncertain. Germline values: CDR1 LNHDA, CDR2 SQIVND (reference sequence). V lost 6 bases to trimming and J lost 9 bases, with 9 bases between them. This CDR3 contains 11 residues. The CDR3 sequence is CASRVGPEQFF. The CDR3 DNA is TGTGCCAGTAGGGTTGGGCCTGAGCAGTTCTTC. Together with reference TRBV19 and TRBJ2-1, the CDR3 gives the full variable domain: DGGITQSPKYLFRKEGQNVTLSCEQNLNHDAMYWYRQDPGQGLRLIYYSQIVNDFQKGDIAEGYSVSREKKESFPLTVTSAQKNPTAFYLCASRVGPEQFFGPGTRLTVL.

The chain recombines TRBV29-1 with TRBJ2-7, with a weak D call TRBD2 (6 bases). V was trimmed by 3 bases and J by 3 bases, leaving 12 bases between them. The CDR3 consists of 13 residues. The germline CDR1 and CDR2 sequences are SQVTM and ANQGSEA. CDR3 region: CSVEGLGSYEQYF. The CDR3 DNA sequence: TGCAGCGTTGAGGGACTGGGCAGCTACGAGCAGTACTTC.

This chain joins TRBV14 and TRBJ1-2; 7 nucleotides agree with TRBD1. V lost 4 bases to trimming and J lost 6 bases; unmatched junction nucleotides: 5. The germline V gene encodes CDR1 SGHDN and CDR2 FVKESK. There are 13 residues in the CDR3. The CDR3 DNA follows: TGTGCCAGCAGCCTCCGACAGGGCCATGGCTACACCTTC. It encodes CASSLRQGHGYTF.

The chain combines TRBV9 with TRBJ2-1; 12 positions match TRBD2. V lost 4 bases to trimming and J lost 7 bases; unmatched junction nucleotides: 9. Germline values: CDR1 SGDLS, CDR2 YYNGEE. This CDR3 comprises 16 residues. The CDR3 reads CASSPATSGSRNEQFF. The CDR3, as DNA: TGTGCCAGCAGCCCCGCGACTAGCGGGAGTAGAAATGAGCAGTTCTTC.

The chain links TRBV5-6 to TRBJ2-5, with D hard to call. The J call may be wrong; the DNA end is better matched by TRBJ2-7. CDR1 SGHDT and CDR2 YYEEEE come from the germline V gene. The CDR3 totals 12 residues. The CDR3 is CASSLGYNEQYF. CDR3 bases: TGTGCCAGCAGCTTGGGGTATAACGAGCAGTACTTC.

V usage is TRBV4-1 and J usage is TRBJ2-7, with 10 nucleotides matching TRBD2. V gave up 1 base and J gave up 3 bases; unmatched junction bases: 3. CDR1 is MGHRA, CDR2 YSYEKL, per germline. The CDR3 is 15 amino acids. The CDR3 region has the DNA TGCGCCAGCAGCCAAGGGACTAGCGGAAACTACGAGCAGTACTTC. Amino acid sequence: CASSQGTSGNYEQYF.

Comment on this clone: This CDR3 is also generated by other DNA sequences in the sample. V is TRBV9 and J is TRBJ2-1; D ambiguous. CDR1 and CDR2 from the germline V gene are SGDLS and YYNGEE. This CDR3 spans 12 amino acids. Trimming left V 0 bases short and J 10 bases short, with 8 bases between. The CDR3 loop is CASSVVGREQFF. CDR3 DNA sequence: TGTGCCAGCAGCGTAGTCGGGCGGGAGCAGTTCTTC.

The chain combines TRBV7-9 with TRBJ2-7, with TRBD2 matching over 15 bases. V was clipped by 4 bases and J by 1 base; unmatched bases: 5. Per the germline V gene, CDR1 is SEHNR and CDR2 is FQNEAQ (reference sequence). The CDR3 is 17 amino acids. Here the CDR3 DNA reads TGTGCCAGCAGCTGGACTAGCGGGAGGGCCGGGTCCTACGAGCAGTACTTC. Residues: CASSWTSGRAGSYEQYF.

The chain couples TRBV11-2 to TRBJ2-7; 8 nucleotides match TRBD2. The junction had 7 bases not matched to a gene; V was cut back by 2 bases and J by 4 bases. Germline CDR1 and CDR2: SGHAT and FQNNGV. This CDR3 is built from 15 residues. CDR3 DNA sequence: TGTGCCAGCAGCTTACCGTATAGCGGGAAATACGAGCAGTACTTC. Translated, it gives CASSLPYSGKYEQYF.

This clone has more than one count but fewer than ten. The chain joins TRBV6-5 to TRBJ2-3; TRBD2 aligns across 10 bases. V trimming: 6 bases; J trimming: 2 bases; junction bases outside the gene matches: 5. The CDR3 length is 15 residues. Germline V gives CDR1 MNHEY, CDR2 SVGAGI. The CDR3 loop is CASSRGLAVTDTQYF. CDR3 nucleotide sequence: TGTGCCAGCAGCCGCGGACTAGCGGTCACAGATACGCAGTATTTT.

The gene calls are TRBV18 and TRBJ2-2, with unresolved D. This CDR3 contains 15 residues. Germline assignment: CDR1 KGHSH and CDR2 LQKENI. V was cut by 0 bases and J by 5 bases, with 10 bases left in between. The CDR3 reads CASSPPRDFTGELFF. The CDR3 DNA is TGTGCCAGCTCACCACCCAGAGACTTTACCGGGGAGCTGTTTTTT. Drawing the rest from reference TRBV18 and TRBJ2-2, the complete variable domain is NAGVMQNPRHLVRRRGQEARLRCSPMKGHSHVYWYRQLPEEGLKFMVYLQKENIIDESGMPKERFSAEFPKEGPSILRIQQVVRGDSAAYFCASSPPRDFTGELFFGEGSRLTVL.

V and J are TRBV7-3 and TRBJ2-2; D remains unclear. Germline lookup yields CDR1 SGHTA and CDR2 FQGTGA. V gave up 1 base and J gave up 8 bases, with 5 bases separating them. The CDR3 sequence is 12 residues long. DNA of the CDR3: TGTGCCAGCAGCTTAAGGATGGGGGAGCTGTTTTTT. Translated, it gives CASSLRMGELFF.

The J gene is TRBJ1-5, the V gene TRBV19; weak D call: TRBD1 (6 bases). This CDR3 region has 15 residues. Per germline, CDR1 LNHDA and CDR2 SQIVND (reference sequence). V lost 10 bases and J 3 bases, leaving 19 bases between the germline ends. This chain's CDR3 is CATVPAQGFNQPQHF. CDR3 sequence (DNA): TGTGCCACGGTGCCGGCTCAGGGGTTCAATCAGCCCCAGCATTTT.

This clone is medium-sized within its sample. The genes are TRBV19 and TRBJ1-6, with unresolved D. This CDR3 region has 15 residues. Germline V CDR1 and CDR2: LNHDA, SQIVND (reference sequence). The ends were cut back, 0 bases at V and 10 bases at J, with 13 bases in the middle. Written as DNA, the CDR3 is TGTGCCAGTAGTATAGAAGGGCAGAGCGGCTCACCCCTCCACTTT. It specifies CASSIEGQSGSPLHF.

This clone was recorded only once. The J gene is TRBJ2-7, the V gene TRBV27; D perhaps matches TRBD1 (5 bases). Trimming left V 5 bases short and J 0 bases short, with 11 bases between. This CDR3 contains 14 residues. Germline CDR1 is MNHEY and CDR2 is SMNVEV (reference sequence). The CDR3 DNA reads as TGTGCCAGCAGTAGAACAGGCACCTCCTACGAGCAGTACTTC. Protein sequence: CASSRTGTSYEQYF.

The chain has TRBV12-5 and TRBJ2-7; 7 nucleotides agree with TRBD1. V was pared by 6 bases and J by 3 bases, with 8 bases of the junction left unmatched. Germline V gives CDR1 LGHNT, CDR2 FRNRAP. There are 14 residues in the CDR3. The CDR3 loop reads CASGTGTVNYEQYF. In DNA, the CDR3 is TGTGCTAGTGGCACCGGGACAGTGAACTACGAGCAGTACTTC.

The CDR3 nucleotides are TGTGCCAGTAGTCTTTCGCGGGGGCTAAATTATGGCTACACCTTC. It encodes CASSLSRGLNYGYTF. J is TRBJ1-2 and V is TRBV19; a weak D match, TRBD1 (6 bases). The ends were cut back, 5 bases at V and 5 bases at J, with 18 bases in the middle. The CDR3 loop spans 15 amino acids. Germline-derived CDR1 and CDR2 are LNHDA and SQIVND (reference sequence).

This chain links TRBV9 with TRBJ1-3; weak D call: TRBD1 (5 bases). The germline CDR1 and CDR2 sequences are SGDLS and YYNGEE. The germline V and J ends were trimmed by 1 base and 0 bases, with 17 bases remaining between them. The CDR3 sequence is 18 residues long. The DNA of the CDR3 is TGTGCCAGCAGCGTACGGGCCGCCGGGACGGACTCTGGAAACACCATATATTTT. As protein: CASSVRAAGTDSGNTIYF.